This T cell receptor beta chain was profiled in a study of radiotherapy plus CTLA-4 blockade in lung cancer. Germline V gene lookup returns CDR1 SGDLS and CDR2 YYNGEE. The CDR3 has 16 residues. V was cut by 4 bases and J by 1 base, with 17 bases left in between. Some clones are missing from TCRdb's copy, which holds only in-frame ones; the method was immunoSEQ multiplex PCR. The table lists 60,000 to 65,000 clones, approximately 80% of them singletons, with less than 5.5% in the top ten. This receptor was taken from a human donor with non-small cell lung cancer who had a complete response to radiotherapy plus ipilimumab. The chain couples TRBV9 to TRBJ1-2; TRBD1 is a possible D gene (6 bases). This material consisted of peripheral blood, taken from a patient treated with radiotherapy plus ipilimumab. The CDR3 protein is CASSLQRGTLNYGYTF. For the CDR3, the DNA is TGTGCCAGCAGCCTCCAAAGGGGGACCCTTAACTATGGCTACACCTTC.